This section outlines one T cell receptor (beta chain) sequence together with its context. The sample originates from a study of blood T cell repertoires in COVID-19. The CDR3 covers 14 residues. Germline CDR1 SGHDT, CDR2 YYEEEE. V lost 1 base and J lost 5; bases outside the gene matches: 5. In the authors' methods: Counts of nucleated cells, estimated from reference gene primer amplification, were obtained. Sequencing used immunoSEQ multiplex PCR; TCRdb keeps in-frame clones, though not all of them. For V, J and clone size, that table is used; D and trimming come from the DNA. The table has hundreds of thousands of clones, almost 85% seen once.

The rearrangement links TRBV5-6 to TRBJ2-5; 7 bases are shared with TRBD2. This receptor was obtained from a man between 50 and 59 years old with active or convalescent COVID-19. Sequences were obtained from peripheral blood. As DNA, the CDR3 is TGTGCCAGCAGCTTGAGAACTAGCGCCGAGACCCAGTACTTC. Translating it yields CASSLRTSAETQYF.